This T cell receptor beta chain was retrieved from a study of blood T cell repertoires in COVID-19. This table comes from immunoSEQ multiplex PCR, and its TCRdb copy is limited to in-frame clones, with some not included. This sample has 150,000 to 200,000 clones, with just under 85% found just once. This clone was recorded a few times. CDR3 length: 14 amino acids. The germline gives CDR1 GTSNPN, CDR2 SVGIG (reference sequence). V gave up 3 bases and J gave up 7 bases; unmatched junction bases: 10. The TCR sequence derives from a woman older than 75 with acute or convalescent COVID-19. The sequenced sample consisted of peripheral blood. The chain carries TRBV30 and TRBJ2-7, with TRBD1 matching over 9 bases. CDR3 bases: TGTGCCTGGAGCCGGAACAGGGGGCAAGGGGAGCAGTACTTC. Its translation: CAWSRNRGQGEQYF.